This TCR beta chain was sequenced during a study of T cell repertoires in cytomegalovirus infection (dated 2019 in TCRdb). Notes on the research overall: Because public TCR beta signatures pointed to carriage of CMV infection together with the matching HLA type, the HLA type of each donor mattered for the analysis.

Broad study findings and their caveats: Cumulative frequency of public TCR beta family members discriminated carriers of CMV infection plus the relevant HLA type in this cohort and an independent roughly 340-donor cohort. The ex vivo response was dominated by HLA-C-restricted CMV-specific TCR beta clonotypes, which also provided the single most frequent clonotype in two of eight donors.

Sequences SGHTA (CDR1) and FQGNSA (CDR2) are obtained from the germline V gene. The CDR3, cysteine through phenylalanine, is 16 amino acids long. The retained sequence is limited to the CDR3, 48 bases, with the frame set at the first base. From V the trimming removes 2 bases and from J it removes 7 bases, while the gene matches leave 10 bases of the junction unaccounted for. The sample holds many counts of this clonotype. Its antigen has not been determined. No much larger clonotype is one base removed from it; base qualities were not supplied. Sequencing took place on an Illumina HiSeq 1500. Clones were called with MiXCR by TCRdb after fastp trimmed the public reads at Q25, and only in-frame beta chains were retained. All rows with the same CDR3 protein become a single entry with the most common DNA and genes. The sample contains tens of thousands of distinct CDR3 sequences, 3% to 4.5% of them found a single time. The ten largest account for around a fifth of the sample.

Sequencing was done on a sample of PBMCs. This TCR derives from a human donor in good health (CMV status not recorded). Some clones in this sample may be carry-over from other donors' samples. The V and J genes are TRBV7-2 and TRBJ2-1, and 8 junctional nucleotides match TRBD2. CDR3 loop: CASSLLPSGSGNEQFF. The DNA is TGTGCCAGCAGCTTACTCCCCAGCGGGAGCGGGAATGAGCAGTTCTTC.